This TCR beta chain derives from a study of cytomegalovirus exposure and HLA in healthy donors. About this clone itself: Its antigen is not known.

CDR3 size: 14 residues. In germline, CDR1 is MNHNS, CDR2 SASEGT. Germline trimming cut 4 bases from V and 5 bases from J; bases unmatched to any gene: 7. PCR used 60 Vbeta primers and 13 Jbeta primers. TCRdb's table, derived via immunoSEQ multiplex PCR, lists solely in-frame clones and lacks some. Its table lists about 110,000 clones. Findings of the study overall: In an earlier analysis, most TCR beta V segments were productive about 87% or about 30% of the time. The authors considered a cluster of highly shared sequence variants likely to be a sequencing artifact.

Sequences were obtained from PBMCs. The chain joins TRBV6-1 to TRBJ2-5; 7 nucleotides line up with TRBD1. The source is a man aged 45-65 years in good health and CMV-seronegative. The CDR3 spells CASSVTGDGETQYF. In DNA, the CDR3 is TGTGCCAGCAGTGTAACAGGGGATGGGGAGACCCAGTACTTC.